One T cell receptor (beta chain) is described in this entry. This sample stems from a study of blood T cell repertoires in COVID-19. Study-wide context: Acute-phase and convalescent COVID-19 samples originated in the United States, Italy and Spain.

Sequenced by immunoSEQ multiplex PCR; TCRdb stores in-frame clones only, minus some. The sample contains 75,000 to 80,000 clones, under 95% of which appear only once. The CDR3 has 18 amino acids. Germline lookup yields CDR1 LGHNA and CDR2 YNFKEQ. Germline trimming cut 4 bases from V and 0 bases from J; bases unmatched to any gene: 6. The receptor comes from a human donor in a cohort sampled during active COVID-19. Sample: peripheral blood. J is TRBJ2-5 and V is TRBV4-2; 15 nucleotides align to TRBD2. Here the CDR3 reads CASSPTGLAGGYQETQYF. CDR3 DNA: TGTGCCAGCAGCCCCACTGGACTAGCGGGGGGGTACCAAGAGACCCAGTACTTC.